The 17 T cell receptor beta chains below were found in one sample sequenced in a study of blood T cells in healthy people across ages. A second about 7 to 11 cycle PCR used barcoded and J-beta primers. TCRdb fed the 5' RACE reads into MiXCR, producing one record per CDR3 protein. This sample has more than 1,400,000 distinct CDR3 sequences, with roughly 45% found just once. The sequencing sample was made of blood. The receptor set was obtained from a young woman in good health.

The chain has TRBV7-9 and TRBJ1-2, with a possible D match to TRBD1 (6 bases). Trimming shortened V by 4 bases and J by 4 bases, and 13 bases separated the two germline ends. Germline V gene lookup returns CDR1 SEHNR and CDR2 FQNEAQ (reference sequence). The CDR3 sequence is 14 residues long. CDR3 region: CASSSPTGIYGYTF. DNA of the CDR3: TGTGCCAGCAGCTCACCGACAGGAATCTATGGCTACACCTTC.

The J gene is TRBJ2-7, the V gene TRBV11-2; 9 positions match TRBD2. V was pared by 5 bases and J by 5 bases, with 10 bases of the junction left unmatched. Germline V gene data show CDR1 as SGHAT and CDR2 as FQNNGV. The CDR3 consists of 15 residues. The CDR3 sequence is CASSPGGLASNEQYF. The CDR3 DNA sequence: TGTGCCAGCAGCCCCGGGGGACTAGCTTCAAACGAGCAGTACTTC. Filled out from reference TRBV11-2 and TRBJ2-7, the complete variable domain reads EAGVAQSPRYKIIEKRQSVAFWCNPISGHATLYWYQQILGQGPKLLIQFQNNGVVDDSQLPKDRFSAERLKGVDSTLKIQPAKLEDSAVYLCASSPGGLASNEQYFGPGTRLTVT.

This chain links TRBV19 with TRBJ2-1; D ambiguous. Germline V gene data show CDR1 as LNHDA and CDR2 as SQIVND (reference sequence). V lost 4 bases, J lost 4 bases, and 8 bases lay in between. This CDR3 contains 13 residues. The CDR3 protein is CASSSLPYNEQFF. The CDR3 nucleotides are TGTGCCAGTAGTAGTCTCCCATACAATGAGCAGTTCTTC.

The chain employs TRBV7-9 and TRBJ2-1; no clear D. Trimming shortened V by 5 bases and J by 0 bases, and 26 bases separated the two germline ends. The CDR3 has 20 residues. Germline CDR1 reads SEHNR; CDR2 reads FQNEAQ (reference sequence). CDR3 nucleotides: TGTGCCAGCAGCCTAGGGTTTCTACTCCGAAACCCGAGCTCCTACAATGAGCAGTTCTTC. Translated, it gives CASSLGFLLRNPSSYNEQFF.

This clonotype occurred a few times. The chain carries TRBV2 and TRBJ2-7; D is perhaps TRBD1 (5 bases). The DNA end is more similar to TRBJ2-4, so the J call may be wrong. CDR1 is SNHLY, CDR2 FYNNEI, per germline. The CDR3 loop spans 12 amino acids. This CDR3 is CASSDRVNIQYF. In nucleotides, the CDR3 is TGTGCCAGCAGTGACAGGGTGAACATTCAGTACTTC.

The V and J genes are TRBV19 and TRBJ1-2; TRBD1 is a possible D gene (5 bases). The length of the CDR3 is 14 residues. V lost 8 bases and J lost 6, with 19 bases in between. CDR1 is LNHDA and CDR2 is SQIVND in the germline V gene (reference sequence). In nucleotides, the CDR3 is TGTGCCAGTGGGGACCCCGGGACGGGGAATGGCTACACCTTC. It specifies CASGDPGTGNGYTF.

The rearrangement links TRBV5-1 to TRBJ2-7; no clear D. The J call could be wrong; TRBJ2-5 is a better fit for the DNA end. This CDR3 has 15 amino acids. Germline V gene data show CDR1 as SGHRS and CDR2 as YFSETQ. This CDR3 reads CASSQVYSQTETQYF. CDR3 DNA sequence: TGCGCCAGCAGCCAGGTTTACTCCCAAACGGAGACCCAGTACTTC.

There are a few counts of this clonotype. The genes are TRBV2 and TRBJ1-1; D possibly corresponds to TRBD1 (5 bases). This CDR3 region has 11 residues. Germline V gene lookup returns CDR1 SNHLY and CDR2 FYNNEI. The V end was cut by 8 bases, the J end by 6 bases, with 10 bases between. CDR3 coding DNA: TGTGCCAGCTGGGGAGGGGCTGAAGCTTTCTTT. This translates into CASWGGAEAFF. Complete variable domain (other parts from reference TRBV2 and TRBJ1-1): EPEVTQTPSHQVTQMGQEVILRCVPISNHLYFYWYRQILGQKVEFLVSFYNNEISEKSEIFDDQFSVERPDGSNFTLKIRSTKLEDSAMYFCASWGGAEAFFGQGTRLTVV.

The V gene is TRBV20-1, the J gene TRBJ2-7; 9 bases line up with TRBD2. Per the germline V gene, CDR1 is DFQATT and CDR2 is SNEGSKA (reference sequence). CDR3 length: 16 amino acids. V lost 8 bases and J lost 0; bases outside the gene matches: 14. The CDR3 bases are TGCAGTCCAAGGGCTAGCGGGGCTCTCAGCTCCTACGAGCAGTACTTC. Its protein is CSPRASGALSSYEQYF.

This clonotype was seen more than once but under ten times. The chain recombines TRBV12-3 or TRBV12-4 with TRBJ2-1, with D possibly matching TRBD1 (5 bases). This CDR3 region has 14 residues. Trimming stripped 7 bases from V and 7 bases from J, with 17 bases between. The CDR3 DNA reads TGTGCCAGCACCCCGGCAGGGAATCAGAATGAGCAGTTCTTC. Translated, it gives CASTPAGNQNEQFF.

The CDR3: CSARLGAADTQYF. CDR3 sequence (DNA): TGCAGTGCTAGGCTAGGGGCCGCAGATACGCAGTATTTT. This rearrangement joins TRBV20-1 to TRBJ2-3; perhaps TRBD1 as D (5 bases). Trimming pared 3 bases from V and 4 bases from J, leaving 11 bases between. Germline assignment: CDR1 DFQATT and CDR2 SNEGSKA (reference sequence). This CDR3 is built from 13 residues.

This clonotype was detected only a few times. This chain's CDR3 is CASKRGEPQHF. DNA for the CDR3: TGTGCCAGCAAGCGGGGGGAGCCCCAGCATTTT. The chain carries TRBV6-1 and TRBJ1-5, with D possibly being TRBD1 (5 bases). The CDR3 extends over 11 amino acids. Trimming cost V 7 bases and J 8 bases, with 9 bases left between them. Looked up from germline, CDR1 is MNHNS and CDR2 is SASEGT.

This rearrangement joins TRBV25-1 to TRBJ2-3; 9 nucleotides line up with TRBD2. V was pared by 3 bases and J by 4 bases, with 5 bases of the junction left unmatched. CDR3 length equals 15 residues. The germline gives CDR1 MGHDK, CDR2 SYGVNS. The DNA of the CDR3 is TGTGCCAGCAGTGAGCGCGGGAGGGCGTCAGATACGCAGTATTTT. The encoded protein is CASSERGRASDTQYF.

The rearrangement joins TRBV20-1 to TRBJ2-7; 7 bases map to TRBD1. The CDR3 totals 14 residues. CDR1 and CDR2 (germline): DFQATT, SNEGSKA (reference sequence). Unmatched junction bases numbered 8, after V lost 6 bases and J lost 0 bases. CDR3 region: CSAGPDRSSYEQYF. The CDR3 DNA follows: TGCAGTGCAGGACCGGACAGGAGCTCCTACGAGCAGTACTTC.

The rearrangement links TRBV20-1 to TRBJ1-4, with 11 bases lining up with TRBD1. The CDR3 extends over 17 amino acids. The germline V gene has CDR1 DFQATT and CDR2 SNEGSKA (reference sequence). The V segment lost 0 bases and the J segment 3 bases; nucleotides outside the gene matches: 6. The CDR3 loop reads CSARDRTGGASNEKLFF. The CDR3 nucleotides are TGCAGTGCTAGAGACCGGACAGGGGGCGCGTCTAATGAAAAACTGTTTTTT.

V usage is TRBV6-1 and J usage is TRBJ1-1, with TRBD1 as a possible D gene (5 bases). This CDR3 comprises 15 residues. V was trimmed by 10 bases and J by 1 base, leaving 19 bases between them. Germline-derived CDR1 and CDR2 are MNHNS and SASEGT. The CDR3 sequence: CATLRLPGENTEAFF. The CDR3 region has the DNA TGTGCCACCCTGAGATTACCGGGGGAGAACACTGAAGCTTTCTTT.

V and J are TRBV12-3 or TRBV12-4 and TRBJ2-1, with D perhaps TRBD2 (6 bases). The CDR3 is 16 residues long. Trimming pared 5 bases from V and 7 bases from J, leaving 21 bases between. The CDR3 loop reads CASSPGTGGAWNEQFF. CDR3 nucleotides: TGTGCCAGCAGTCCGGGGACCGGGGGAGCATGGAATGAGCAGTTCTTC.